The clone carrying this T cell receptor (beta chain) was detected a few times. The antigen is undetermined. Since all of the isolated RNA was reverse transcribed, expressed TCRB transcripts were what got sequenced. Profiling relied on immunoSEQ multiplex PCR, and the TCRdb table lists in-frame clones only, not all of them. This sample has 60,000 or so clones; about three fifths occur once, and the top ten carry over 2%. This sample stems from a study of beta chain features in type 1 diabetes. Study information: Age, gender and cell yields were similar between patients and healthy donors. Sorted cell examination encompassed about 110,000,000 cells across all samples. General study results and limits: Among patients, naive, central memory and Treg TCRB repertoires appeared more similar than among healthy donors.

The germline gives CDR1 SNHLY, CDR2 FYNNEI. CDR3 size: 13 residues. The J segment lost 8 bases and the V segment lost 4 bases, leaving 6 bases of the junction unmatched. A sort by CD45RO/CCR7/CD25/CD127/CD95/CD27 yielded CD4+ naive, central memory, regulatory and stem cell-like memory cells. The source material was Tregs from blood. The sequence came from a woman aged 18-29 years in good health. The chain links TRBV2 to TRBJ2-3; 7 bases match TRBD2. CDR3 protein: CASSGPPGGTQYF. The CDR3 DNA reads as TGTGCCAGCAGTGGACCGCCGGGAGGTACGCAGTATTTT.